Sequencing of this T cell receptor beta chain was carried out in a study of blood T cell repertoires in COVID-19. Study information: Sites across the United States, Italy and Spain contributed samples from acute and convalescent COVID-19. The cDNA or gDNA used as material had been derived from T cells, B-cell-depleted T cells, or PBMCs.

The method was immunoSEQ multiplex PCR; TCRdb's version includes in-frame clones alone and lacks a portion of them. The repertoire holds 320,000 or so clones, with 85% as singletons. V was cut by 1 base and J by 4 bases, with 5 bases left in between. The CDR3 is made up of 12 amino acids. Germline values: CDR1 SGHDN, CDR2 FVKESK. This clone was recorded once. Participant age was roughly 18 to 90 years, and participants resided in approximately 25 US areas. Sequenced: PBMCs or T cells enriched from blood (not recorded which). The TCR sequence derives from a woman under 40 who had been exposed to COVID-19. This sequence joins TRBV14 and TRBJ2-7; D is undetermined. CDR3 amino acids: CASSQARYEQYF. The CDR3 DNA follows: TGTGCCAGCAGCCAAGCGCGTTACGAGCAGTACTTC.